These T cell receptor beta chains were read from a single sample in a study of T cell repertoires in cytomegalovirus infection. In TCRdb, the reads were re-called with MiXCR into one record per CDR3 protein. The table records some 680,000 distinct CDR3 sequences, about 40% of them present only once. The sequenced sample was PBMCs. The source is a human donor in good health (CMV status not recorded). Some clones in this sample may be carry-over from other donors' samples. Both conserved end residues are part of each CDR3. The order of the fields is clone size, D gene, CDR3 length, J gene, V gene, CDR3 DNA, CDR3 protein. D genes are given only for firm matches. Clone size is shown for a subset of rows, as once, few, many or a class of expanded clone.

>few|TRBD1|15|TRBJ1-5|TRBV5-1
TGCGCCAGCAGCTTGCAGACAGGGGATAATCAGCCCCAGCATTTT
CASSLQTGDNQPQHF
>few|NA|15|TRBJ1-1|TRBV28
TGTGCCAGCAGTCTCGGGGGACACTGGAACACTGAAGCTTTCTTT
CASSLGGHWNTEAFF
>NA|NA|13|TRBJ1-1|TRBV6-2/TRBV6-3
TGTGCCAGCAACCCTGGGGGTTACACTGAAGCTTTCTTT
CASNPGGYTEAFF
>few|NA|14|TRBJ2-7|TRBV11-1
TGTGCCAGCAGCGTTGGGGGCTTCGGCTACGAGCAGTACTTC
CASSVGGFGYEQYF
>once|NA|16|TRBJ1-1|TRBV6-8
TGTGCCAGCAGTTACAAACGCTATGACGGGAGCACTGAAGCTTTCTTT
CASSYKRYDGSTEAFF
>few|NA|18|TRBJ2-6|TRBV11-2
TGTGCCAGCAGCTTAACCCCAGGGTTCCCCTCTGGGGCCAACGTCCTGACTTTC
CASSLTPGFPSGANVLTF
>NA|TRBD2|15|TRBJ2-7|TRBV14
TGTGCCAGCAGCCAAGAACTAGCGGGGGTTCGGGAGCAGTACTTC
CASSQELAGVREQYF
>few|NA|16|TRBJ1-3|TRBV6-5
TGTGCCAGCAGTTACTGGGCGGAGGCCTCTGGAAACACCATATATTTT
CASSYWAEASGNTIYF
>few|NA|12|TRBJ1-6|TRBV28
TGTGCCAGCAGGGGCACTAATTCACCCCTCCACTTT
CASRGTNSPLHF
>NA|NA|15|TRBJ2-2|TRBV7-6
TGTGCCAGCAGCTTAAGGTCTCAGGGTCCCGGGGAGCTGTTTTTT
CASSLRSQGPGELFF
>NA|TRBD1|17|TRBJ1-2|TRBV7-9
TGTGCCAGCAGCCACGACAGGGAAATTGTTACGAACTATGGCTACACCTTC
CASSHDREIVTNYGYTF
>NA|NA|11|TRBJ1-2|TRBV20-1
TGCAGTGCTAGAGATCCGAGGGGCTACACCTTC
CSARDPRGYTF
>NA|NA|14|TRBJ1-2|TRBV7-6
TGTGCCAGCAGCTTAGCGTCTGGAGGGTTGGGCTACACCTTC
CASSLASGGLGYTF
>NA|TRBD1|15|TRBJ1-2|TRBV19
TGTGCCAGTAGCGCGGGACAGGGATACTACTATGGCTACACCTTC
CASSAGQGYYYGYTF
>few|NA|14|TRBJ2-3|TRBV7-6
TGTGCCAGCAGCCTAGGCCGGACTAAGAGTACGCAGTATTTT
CASSLGRTKSTQYF
>NA|TRBD2|15|TRBJ2-1|TRBV6-5
TGTGCCAGCAGTCCTCGCACGACTAGCGTCAATGAGCAGTTCTTC
CASSPRTTSVNEQFF
>NA|NA|15|TRBJ1-1|TRBV5-1
TGCGCCAGCAGCTTGACGGAGGGTAAGAACACTGAAGCTTTCTTT
CASSLTEGKNTEAFF
>NA|TRBD1|16|TRBJ1-1|TRBV28
TGTGCCCTCCGGGCCGGTGACAGGGGGATGAACACTGAAGCTTTCTTT
CALRAGDRGMNTEAFF
>few|NA|13|TRBJ1-1|TRBV6-1
TGTGCCAGCAGACTCACAGGGTACACTGAAGCTTTCTTT
CASRLTGYTEAFF
>NA|NA|16|TRBJ2-5|TRBV29-1
TGCAGCGTTGAAAGATTGGGGGGCGGAGGGCAAGAGACCCAGTACTTC
CSVERLGGGGQETQYF